What follows are 14 T cell receptor beta chains derived from one specimen sequenced in a study of T-cell reconstitution after alpha-beta-depleted transplantation in children. Preparation of the TCRbeta library used unique molecular identifiers. From the PCR reads, TCRdb called clonotypes with MiXCR, one entry per CDR3 protein. The repertoire holds over 450,000 distinct CDR3 sequences, with roughly a tenth as singletons. The sample in question was PBMCs, obtained before TCRalphabeta/CD19-depleted stem cell transplant. Every receptor here comes from a child aged 2 to 10 with inherited bone marrow failure, due to receive a stem cell transplant.

At least ten counts were recorded for this clonotype. CDR3 in DNA: TGCGCCAGCAGCCAAGAACTAGCGGGACCACTCACAGATACGCAGTATTTT. Amino acid sequence: CASSQELAGPLTDTQYF. The chain couples TRBV4-3 to TRBJ2-3; 10 bases map to TRBD2. CDR3 length equals 17 residues. Germline V lookup: CDR1 LGHNA, CDR2 YSLEER. The J segment lost 2 bases and the V segment lost 0 bases, leaving 5 bases of the junction unmatched.

For this clonotype: This may stem from a read error, because a much larger clone lies one nucleotide away. The J gene is TRBJ2-1, the V gene TRBV7-2, with D unclear. Germline CDR1 and CDR2: SGHTA and FQGNSA. V was clipped by 6 bases and J by 13 bases, with 13 bases between them. CDR3 length: 11 residues. The DNA for the CDR3 is TGTGCCAGCAGACTCTCAAGGCGCCAGTTCTTC. Amino acids: CASRLSRRQFF.

This clonotype was detected a few times. The chain couples TRBV20-1 to TRBJ2-7; TRBD2 matches 15 bases. CDR1 is DFQATT, CDR2 SNEGSKA, per germline (reference sequence). The V and J ends lost 5 bases and 2 bases, in that order; junction bases with no gene match: 13. There are 18 residues in the CDR3. The CDR3 bases are TGCAGTGCTGGCGACAGGGGACTAGCGGGAGGTATCCCCTACGAGCAGTACTTC. Its protein is CSAGDRGLAGGIPYEQYF.

This clonotype was detected ten times or more. V gene TRBV4-3 combines with J gene TRBJ2-7; perhaps TRBD1 as D (6 bases). With 4 bases removed from V and 6 bases from J, the gap between germline ends came to 13 bases. Germline CDR1 is LGHNA and CDR2 is YSLEER. This CDR3 is built from 13 residues. The CDR3 sequence: CASSLTGWGEQYF. DNA for the CDR3: TGCGCCAGCAGCCTCACAGGGTGGGGCGAGCAGTACTTC.

This clonotype was observed at least ten times. The rearrangement links TRBV6-2 or TRBV6-3 to TRBJ1-1; possibly TRBD1 for D (6 bases). CDR3 length: 13 amino acids. V lost 6 bases and J 4 bases, leaving 12 bases between the germline ends. Germline lookup yields CDR1 MNHEY and CDR2 SVGEGT. CDR3 nucleotide sequence: TGTGCCAGCAGGCGACAGGAGGGCACTGAAGCTTTCTTT. This translates into CASRRQEGTEAFF.

At least ten counts were recorded for this clonotype. V is TRBV7-2 and J is TRBJ2-1; D is uncertain. This CDR3 region has 12 residues. Looked up from germline, CDR1 is SGHTA and CDR2 is FQGNSA. V gave up 1 base and J gave up 6 bases, with 4 bases separating them. In DNA form, the CDR3 reads TGTGCCAGCAGCTTAGGATTCAATGAGCAGTTCTTC. It encodes CASSLGFNEQFF.

The sample holds many counts of this clonotype. This CDR3 reads CASSQDGAETGIPYEQYF. DNA of the CDR3: TGTGCCAGCAGCCAAGATGGGGCCGAGACAGGGATTCCCTACGAGCAGTACTTC. The chain is built from TRBV4-2 and TRBJ2-7; the match to TRBD1 covers 7 bases. Germline CDR1 is LGHNA and CDR2 is YNFKEQ. V was pared by 0 bases and J by 2 bases, with 13 bases of the junction left unmatched. This CDR3 region has 18 residues.

This clonotype appeared many times. This chain links TRBV12-3 or TRBV12-4 with TRBJ2-1, with 13 nucleotides matching TRBD2. Unmatched junction bases numbered 10, after V lost 7 bases and J lost 7 bases. The CDR3 is 16 residues long. This CDR3 reads CASKGLAGVGVNEQFF. CDR3 bases: TGTGCCAGCAAAGGACTAGCGGGAGTGGGTGTTAATGAGCAGTTCTTC.

Ten or more counts support this clonotype. V gene TRBV5-1 combines with J gene TRBJ1-6; D gene ambiguous. CDR1 and CDR2 from the germline V gene are SGHRS and YFSETQ. This CDR3 is built from 16 residues. V dropped 2 bases and J dropped 9 bases, with 18 bases sitting between them. In DNA, the CDR3 is TGCGCCAGCAGCTTCCTTGCTGGGCGGCGGAGTTCACCCCTCCACTTT. Translating gives CASSFLAGRRSSPLHF.

The table lists this clonotype with many counts. The chain recombines TRBV20-1 with TRBJ1-2; 7 nucleotides align to TRBD1. Trimming cost V 5 bases and J 0 bases; bases outside gene matches: 6. CDR3 length: 14 amino acids. Germline CDR1 is DFQATT and CDR2 is SNEGSKA (reference sequence). The CDR3 is CSAGRTGANYGYTF. CDR3 bases: TGCAGTGCTGGGAGGACAGGCGCTAACTATGGCTACACCTTC.

The CDR3 loop reads CASRRLAGTNNEQFF. The CDR3 DNA reads as TGTGCCAGCAGGCGACTAGCGGGAACCAACAATGAGCAGTTCTTC. The chain combines TRBV14 with TRBJ2-1, with 11 nucleotides matching TRBD2. Per the germline V gene, CDR1 is SGHDN and CDR2 is FVKESK. The CDR3 has 15 amino acids. The ends lost 6 bases at V and 5 bases at J; junction bases unmatched: 6.

This clonotype was detected ten times or more. V is TRBV5-1 and J is TRBJ1-4, with D possibly being TRBD1 (5 bases). Trimming left V 0 bases short and J 2 bases short, with 5 bases between. CDR3 length: 14 amino acids. Germline assignment: CDR1 SGHRS and CDR2 YFSETQ. CDR3: CASSLGDTNEKLFF. In DNA, the CDR3 is TGCGCCAGCAGCTTGGGGGACACTAATGAAAAACTGTTTTTT.

This clonotype occurred many times. The rearrangement links TRBV5-1 to TRBJ2-7; TRBD1 matches 8 bases. The V gene end was trimmed by 7 bases and the J gene end by 5 bases; junction bases not matched to a gene: 8. There are 13 residues in the CDR3. Germline V gives CDR1 SGHRS, CDR2 YFSETQ. Here the CDR3 reads CASARTGSNEQYF. The CDR3 nucleotides read TGCGCCAGCGCTCGGACAGGGTCCAACGAGCAGTACTTC.

This clonotype was observed at least ten times. V and J are TRBV7-9 and TRBJ2-2, with TRBD1 matching 9 bases. In germline, CDR1 is SEHNR, CDR2 FQNEAQ (reference sequence). The junction had 7 bases not matched to a gene; V was cut back by 7 bases and J by 4 bases. This CDR3 is built from 15 residues. The CDR3 spells CASKGDRDGTGELFF. CDR3 bases: TGTGCCAGCAAGGGGGACAGGGATGGCACCGGGGAGCTGTTTTTT.